The text below deals with one TCR beta chain. Antigen unknown. Libraries were UMI-labeled 5' RACE TRB cDNA. For each CDR3 protein, TCRdb gives one entry from its re-call of the 5' RACE reads, without DNA. Listed are 85,000 to 130,000 distinct CDR3 sequences; more than 0.3% falls within the top ten. The data belong to a study of CXCR3-negative and CXCR3-positive naive CD8 T cells. Whole-study context: Total TRB output reached around 140 million reads, about 1.5 +/- 0.3 million per library.

Whole-study findings and limits: Within a donor, both naive subsets shared TRBV-TRBJ usage, unlike memory cells. More hydrophobic TRB CDR3s occurred in CXCR3-positive than in CXCR3-negative naive cells. Across naive subsets, surface CD5 expression was comparable, and TCR strength was inferred from properties of the TRB CDR3. Each naive subset displayed comparably high diversity, whereas memory CD8+ cells displayed much lower diversity.

Sequencing was done on a sample of naive CXCR3+ CD8+ T cells from blood. As for subset: CD45RO-CCR7+CD27+CD95- naive CD8+ T cells expressing CXCR3 (TNR3+). The TCR was taken from a human donor in good health. Some clones in this sample may be carry-over from other donors' samples.

The CDR3 sequence is CASSLITSEQFF. The genes are TRBV11-3 and TRBJ2-1. CDR1 is SGHNT, CDR2 YENEEA, per germline. The CDR3 loop spans 12 amino acids. The full variable domain, with the rest looked up from reference TRBV11-3 and TRBJ2-1, is EAGVVQSPRYKIIEKKQPVAFWCNPISGHNTLYWYLQNLGQGPELLIRYENEEAVDDSQLPKDRFSAERLKGVDSTLKIQPAELGDSAVYLCASSLITSEQFFGPGTRLTVL.